This entry describes one T cell receptor beta chain. This clonotype was seen repeatedly, ten times or more. Its antigen remains unidentified. No per-base quality is available; no much larger clone lies one base away. CDR1 and CDR2, looked up from the germline V gene, are MGHRA and YSYEKL. V is cut by 2 bases and J by 5 bases, and the space between the germline ends is 11 bases. The cysteine opens and the phenylalanine closes a CDR3 of 14 amino acids. Of all the DNA, just the CDR3 is kept, 42 bases in frame from base 1. The record originates from a study of T cells in Graves' hyperthyroidism and ophthalmopathy (dated by TCRdb to the late 2010s). A note on the overall study: Peripheral blood was sampled at the time of initial diagnosis, prior to any treatment. A discovery cohort of roughly 100 patients, about 40 with Graves' ophthalmopathy and roughly 59 with stable Graves' hyperthyroidism, was used to find distinguishing TCR V-J signatures. According to the paper, TCR Vbeta CDR3 sequencing was carried out on more than 120 peripheral blood samples, which came from 40 to 45 ophthalmopathy, some 73 hyperthyroidism and 17 progressor patients. Prospective prediction of ophthalmopathy was tested in an independent validation cohort consisting of under 20 hyperthyroidism patients and 15 to 17 patients who later progressed to ophthalmopathy. In addition, the study compared T-cell repertoires in thyroid tissue and in blood from 6 or 7 Graves' hyperthyroidism patients. Once sampling was done, hyperthyroidism patients were given methimazole at a starting dose of 30 mg daily, whereas ophthalmopathy patients were given high-dose intravenous methylprednisolone. The 100 discovery patients were randomly split 7:3 into training and test sets. The paper's findings and limits, for the study overall: In validation, progression to ophthalmopathy was predicted by the model with 70.59% sensitivity and roughly 76% specificity, a median of approximately 6.5 months before onset. Sample size was not statistically predetermined, and investigators were not blinded to group allocation. Most expanded thyroid clonotypes (frequency above 0.001) were also found in blood, which suggests that blood repertoires may mirror thyroid immune responses. In cross-validation, a model built on a 13 V-J signature told ophthalmopathy apart from stable hyperthyroidism with 87.88% sensitivity and roughly 83% specificity, and in testing the same model reached 80%/75%.

Graves' hyperthyroidism was defined as stable when no progression to ophthalmopathy occurred over 18 months of follow-up. Hyperthyroidism patients were aged 18 to 65 years and newly diagnosed, with disease duration of less than 2 months. Exclusion was applied to patients with uncontrolled infections, other autoimmune diseases, pregnancy or lactation. Diagnoses relied on clinical symptoms, serum thyroxine and TRAb, thyroid ultrasound and orbital computed tomography. PBMCs were separated from about 10 ml of fresh peripheral blood using Ficoll-Paque density gradient centrifugation. Total RNA was extracted with Trizol reagent, and quality was checked on an Agilent 2100 Bioanalyzer. Amplification of TCR beta CDR3 regions was carried out from RNA transcripts. For the first round of RT-PCR on the TCR CDR3, the HTBI primer set was used together with the Qiagen OneStep RT-PCR kit. A second multiplex PCR round built the libraries, followed by size selection and purification. Paired-end sequencing of the libraries was performed with 100 bp reads on an Illumina HiSeq2000. As for how the authors treated the data: SOAPnuke was used to process the raw data, with reads discarded if the reads contained adapters or uncalled bases, had a mean Phred below 15, or lacked an exact constant-primer or identifier match. High-quality paired reads were merged using COPE v1.2.5, and each unique nucleotide sequence was defined as a clonotype. MiTCR v1.1 was used to align clonotypes to the IMGT TRBV, TRBD and TRBJ reference segments. Analysis was restricted to V-J combinations with a frequency above 0.0001, which covered about 99% of repertoires. A TCS score was defined as the ratio of F50 (clonal expansion) to E x V (chaos), with BLOSUM62-based TCRdist applied between CDR3 peptides within each V-J. Welch's t-statistics and random forest reduced some 510 V-J features to around 14, which were used in a naive Bayes classifier (R e1071). Using fastp trimming at Q25 and MiXCR clonotype assembly, TCRdb reanalyzed the public sequencing data and kept in-frame beta chains. Each entry merges the rows of one CDR3 protein and shows their most common DNA and genes. TCRdb's processing, not the study's, gives the V and J calls here. Recorded for this sample are around 500,000 distinct CDR3 sequences; around 15% of them occurred a single time. The leading ten clones occupy around 13% of the sample.

The sequenced sample was blood. The chain is encoded by TRBV4-1 joined to TRBJ2-3, and possibly TRBD2, on 5 matching bases. The TCR sequence derives from a woman aged 35 to 49 with Graves' hyperthyroidism. DNA sequence: TGCGCCAGCAGCCAACAGGAGGCAAGAGATACGCAGTATTTT. This yields the protein CASSQQEARDTQYF.